This T cell receptor (beta chain) was obtained from a study of identical twins. Broader study findings: The study found excess low generation probability among twin-shared out-of-frame alpha sequences.

This CDR3 comprises 15 residues. J lost 3 bases, V lost 3 bases, and 6 bases had no gene match. Germline V CDR1 and CDR2: SGDLS, YYNGEE. This clonotype was picked up a small number of times. Its antigen is not identified. Unique molecular identifiers were present on the cDNA, which also gained a universal primer site by template switching. One entry per CDR3 protein results from TCRdb running MiXCR on the 5' RACE reads. This sample has about 220,000 distinct CDR3 sequences, with approximately 9% found just once. This TCR derives from a young woman in good health. V gene TRBV9 combines with J gene TRBJ2-7; 10 bases map to TRBD1. Sequencing input: memory (CD45RO+) T cells sorted from blood. In DNA, the CDR3 is TGTGCCAGCAGCGCGGACAGGGGGAAAGTCTACGAGCAGTACTTC. It specifies CASSADRGKVYEQYF.